This passage covers 10 T cell receptor beta chains from one sample sequenced in a study of CD8 T cells in ankylosing spondylitis. TCRdb re-called the 5' RACE reads with MiXCR, one entry per CDR3 protein. The table lists approximately 35,000 distinct CDR3 sequences, approximately 9.9% of them singletons. The sequencing sample was made of synovial fluid, either unsorted or a sorted T cell fraction (not recorded which). These receptors were taken from a male donor with ankylosing spondylitis.

As regards this clonotype: A much more abundant neighbour one base away suggests this may be a read error. This rearrangement joins TRBV5-6 to TRBJ2-5; D might be TRBD1 (5 bases). The CDR3 runs 13 residues. The V and J ends lost 7 bases and 5 bases respectively, with 15 bases between them. CDR1 and CDR2 (germline): SGHDT, YYEEEE. CDR3 nucleotide sequence: TGTGCCAGCGGCGCAGGGTTATCGGAGACCCAGTACTTC. Protein product: CASGAGLSETQYF.

This clonotype was detected ten times or more. The rearrangement links TRBV2 to TRBJ2-2; tentatively, D is TRBD1 or TRBD2 (6 bases each). V lost 7 bases and J lost 9, with 9 bases in between. The CDR3 spans 11 residues. Looked up from germline, CDR1 is SNHLY and CDR2 is FYNNEI. The chain's CDR3 is CASTGGWELFF. The CDR3 nucleotides are TGTGCCAGCACCGGGGGCTGGGAGCTGTTTTTT.

At least ten counts were recorded for this clonotype. The DNA of the CDR3 is TGTGCCAGCAGCCAAGATACAGGCTTGAACACTGAAGCTTTCTTT. Its protein product is CASSQDTGLNTEAFF. This rearrangement joins TRBV14 to TRBJ1-1, with a tentative D call TRBD1 (5 bases). With 0 bases removed from V and 0 bases from J, the gap between germline ends came to 8 bases. The CDR3 has 15 residues. The V gene's germline CDR1 is SGHDN and CDR2 FVKESK. The whole variable domain, remainder taken from reference TRBV14 and TRBJ1-1, is EAGVTQFPSHSVIEKGQTVTLRCDPISGHDNLYWYRRVMGKEIKFLLHFVKESKQDESGMPNNRFLAERTGGTYSTLKVQPAELEDSGVYFCASSQDTGLNTEAFFGQGTRLTVV.

This clonotype was seen just once. This chain connects TRBV19 to TRBJ2-5; 8 nucleotides match TRBD1. The CDR3 contains 13 residues. V lost 4 bases, J lost 5 bases, and 3 bases stayed unmatched. Germline V CDR1 and CDR2: LNHDA, SQIVND (reference sequence). CDR3 nucleotide sequence: TGTGCCAGTAGTACGAGACAGGGGGAGACCCAGTACTTC. Translated, it gives CASSTRQGETQYF.

The CDR3 protein is CASSLVGPPYNSPLHF. The CDR3 DNA is TGTGCCAGCAGTTTAGTGGGTCCTCCCTATAATTCACCCCTCCACTTT. The chain is built from TRBV27 and TRBJ1-6; no clear D gene. CDR3 length equals 16 residues. The germline CDR1 and CDR2 sequences are MNHEY and SMNVEV (reference sequence). V was pared by 2 bases and J by 2 bases, with 10 bases between.

The table lists this clonotype with many counts. This chain links TRBV15 with TRBJ2-3; the D is unclear. V lost 7 bases, J lost 4 bases, and 15 bases lay in between. The germline V gene encodes CDR1 LNHNV and CDR2 YYDKDF (reference sequence). This CDR3 spans 14 amino acids. The DNA for the CDR3 is TGTGCCACCATGGACCCTTCATCCCCAGATACGCAGTATTTT. This encodes CATMDPSSPDTQYF.

The table lists this clonotype with many counts. The chain is built from TRBV7-3 and TRBJ2-3; 10 bases are a match to TRBD2. Germline trimming cut 4 bases from V and 6 bases from J; bases unmatched to any gene: 4. The V gene's germline CDR1 is SGHTA and CDR2 FQGTGA. This CDR3 is built from 14 residues. The CDR3 coding sequence is TGTGCCAGCAGCTCTAGCGGGAGTACCGATACGCAGTATTTT. This translates into CASSSSGSTDTQYF.

This clonotype showed up many times. This rearrangement joins TRBV28 to TRBJ2-5, with 7 positions matching TRBD1. J was trimmed by 5 bases and V by 3 bases; bases with no gene match: 6. Germline CDR1 is MDHEN and CDR2 is SYDVKM. The CDR3 runs to 14 residues. The CDR3 spells CASSLTGKRETQYF. Written as DNA, the CDR3 is TGTGCCAGCAGTTTGACAGGGAAGAGGGAGACCCAGTACTTC. Full variable domain (outside the CDR3, taken from reference TRBV28 and TRBJ2-5): DVKVTQSSRYLVKRTGEKVFLECVQDMDHENMFWYRQDPGLGLRLIYFSYDVKMKEKGDIPEGYSVSREKKERFSLILESASTNQTSMYLCASSLTGKRETQYFGPGTRLLVL.

The chain links TRBV10-3 to TRBJ2-6; 7 bases fit TRBD1. The ends lost 7 bases at V and 1 base at J; junction bases unmatched: 13. The CDR3 is 18 residues long. Germline CDR1 and CDR2: ENHRY and SYGVKD. The CDR3 loop reads CAIMPGGYARSGANVLTF. Written as DNA, the CDR3 is TGTGCCATCATGCCAGGGGGTTACGCCAGGTCTGGGGCCAACGTCCTGACTTTC.

This chain links TRBV2 with TRBJ2-3; 7 bases are a match to TRBD2. The length of the CDR3 is 14 residues. The germline V gene encodes CDR1 SNHLY and CDR2 FYNNEI. After removal of 7 bases from V and 2 bases from J, the junction contained 6 bases not matched to a gene. CDR3 sequence reads: CASKASGSTDTQYF. The CDR3, as DNA: TGTGCCAGCAAGGCTAGCGGATCCACAGATACGCAGTATTTT.